These 3 T cell receptor beta chains originate from one sample sequenced in a study of cytomegalovirus exposure and HLA in healthy donors. The PCR used 60 Vbeta and 13 Jbeta primers. TCRdb keeps only in-frame clones here, not all; method: immunoSEQ multiplex PCR. The sample consists of about 190,000 clones, roughly 13% of them appearing once. Specimen: PBMCs. These TCRs come from a man aged 50 or older in good health and CMV-seropositive.

The chain uses TRBV7-2 and TRBJ1-5; D unclear. Trimming stripped 7 bases from V and 7 bases from J, with 14 bases between. Per the germline V gene, CDR1 is SGHTA and CDR2 is FQGNSA. This CDR3 comprises 13 residues. The CDR3 loop is CASNSLLGQPQHF. The CDR3 DNA sequence: TGTGCCAGCAACTCCCTGCTAGGCCAGCCCCAGCATTTT.

This clone was detected only a few times. The chain is built from TRBV30 and TRBJ2-3, with D possibly matching TRBD1 (5 bases). The CDR3 is 16 residues long. Trimming pared 0 bases from V and 1 base from J, leaving 14 bases between. Germline CDR1 GTSNPN, CDR2 SVGIG (reference sequence). CDR3 sequence reads: CAWSVRGCRCTDTQYF. The CDR3 DNA sequence: TGTGCCTGGAGTGTAAGGGGCTGCCGGTGCACAGATACGCAGTATTTT.

This chain uses TRBV11-3 with TRBJ1-1; D perhaps matches TRBD1 (5 bases). Trimming shortened V by 3 bases and J by 1 base, and 12 bases separated the two germline ends. The CDR3 has 15 amino acids. CDR1 is SGHNT and CDR2 is YENEEA in the germline V gene. This chain's CDR3 is CASSFGGRGNTEAFF. CDR3 sequence (DNA): TGTGCCAGCAGCTTCGGGGGTAGGGGGAACACTGAAGCTTTCTTT.